Listed below are T cell receptor beta chains from one sample, sequenced in a study of CD8 T cells in Susac syndrome. TCRdb ran MiXCR on the immunoSEQ multiplex PCR reads and lists one entry per CDR3 protein. The sample has 200,000 or so distinct CDR3 sequences; about 95% are singletons. Sequenced material: CD4+ T cells from PBMCs. Every receptor here comes from a human donor with multiple sclerosis. Each CDR3 is given with its conserved first and last residue. Each record gives: J gene, clone size, V gene, D gene, CDR3 protein, CDR3 DNA. The D gene is left open where the match is weak. Only part of the rows carry a size: once, few, many, or a class if the clone is expanded.

TRBJ2-7 | NA | TRBV20-1 | NA | CSAANWAGQYF | TGCAGTGCGGCCAACTGGGCCGGGCAGTACTTC
TRBJ1-1 | NA | TRBV6-2/TRBV6-3 | TRBD1 | CASRPSGTGFRAFF | TGTGCCAGCAGACCCTCCGGGACAGGGTTTCGAGCTTTCTTT
TRBJ2-7 | NA | TRBV7-8 | NA | CASSLGRTVDSYEQYF | TGTGCCAGCAGCTTGGGCCGGACAGTAGACTCCTACGAGCAGTACTTC
TRBJ1-4 | NA | TRBV5-1 | NA | CASSLWTPEKLFF | TGCGCCAGCAGCTTGTGGACCCCTGAAAAACTGTTTTTT
TRBJ2-1 | once | TRBV4-1 | NA | CASSQVLGHEQFF | TGCGCCAGCAGCCAAGTTTTGGGGCATGAGCAGTTCTTC
TRBJ2-7 | NA | TRBV29-1 | TRBD2 | CSVVGASGGIYEQYF | TGCAGCGTTGTAGGGGCTAGCGGGGGGATCTACGAGCAGTACTTC
TRBJ2-1 | NA | TRBV24-1 | NA | CATSDRRQGEQFF | TGTGCCACCAGTGATCGTCGCCAGGGTGAGCAGTTCTTC
TRBJ1-2 | NA | TRBV3-1 | NA | CASSPYDSNYGYTF | TGTGCCAGCAGCCCCTATGACAGTAACTATGGCTACACCTTC
TRBJ2-3 | NA | TRBV20-1 | NA | CSADYTSTDTQYF | TGCAGTGCAGACTACACTAGCACAGATACGCAGTATTTT
TRBJ2-5 | NA | TRBV5-1 | NA | CASSLRWSGTQYF | TGCGCCAGCAGCTTGCGGTGGAGCGGGACCCAGTACTTC